This T cell receptor (beta chain) was profiled in a study of blood T cell repertoires in COVID-19. Participants were aged about 18 to 89 years from about 25 US areas. Assay used: immunoSEQ multiplex PCR; TCRdb lists only in-frame clones, some missing. The sample holds about 480,000 clones, around nine tenths seen once. Germline-derived CDR1 and CDR2 are MNHEY and SMNVEV (reference sequence). This CDR3 has 15 amino acids. V was shortened by 2 bases and J by 2 bases, with 10 bases between the two germline ends. This TCR was sampled from a woman aged 55 to 70 who had recovered from COVID-19. The sequenced sample consisted of PBMCs or T cells enriched from blood (not recorded which). The chain recombines TRBV27 with TRBJ1-3, with D possibly being TRBD1 (5 bases). CDR3: CASSLNSRAGNTIYF. The CDR3 DNA follows: TGTGCCAGCAGTTTAAATTCCAGGGCTGGAAACACCATATATTTT.